Below, 17 T cell receptor beta chains from the same sample are listed, as sequenced in a study of CD8 T cell repertoires and HIV-1 epitope variants. For these TCRs, the target antigens are not known. The table came from immunoSEQ multiplex PCR; TCRdb's copy has only in-frame clones and leaves some out. The table shows thousands of clones, with around 63% occurring only once. Sequenced: cultured CD8+ T cells derived from PBMCs. These receptor sequences come from a male donor with HIV.

The chain has TRBV5-6 and TRBJ1-1, with TRBD1 as a possible D gene (5 bases). V lost 4 bases and J 5 bases, leaving 12 bases between the germline ends. Germline values: CDR1 SGHDT, CDR2 YYEEEE. The CDR3 has 13 residues. CDR3 in amino acids: CASSGPGGTEAFF. Written as DNA, the CDR3 is TGTGCCAGCAGCGGTCCGGGGGGGACTGAAGCTTTCTTT.

The chain employs TRBV5-1 and TRBJ2-2, with 11 bases identical to TRBD2. The CDR3 covers 17 residues. The V gene end was trimmed by 0 bases and the J gene end by 6 bases; junction bases not matched to a gene: 7. The germline V gene encodes CDR1 SGHRS and CDR2 YFSETQ. The CDR3 DNA is TGCGCCAGCAGCTTGGCACTAGCGGGAGAGCCGTCCGGGGAGCTGTTTTTT. This sequence encodes CASSLALAGEPSGELFF.

The rearrangement joins TRBV25-1 to TRBJ2-3; no firm D call. Germline loops: CDR1 MGHDK, CDR2 SYGVNS. Trimming cost V 4 bases and J 9 bases, with 8 bases left between them. The CDR3 extends over 11 amino acids. The CDR3 region has the DNA TGTGCCAGCAGTGCCAGTCAGACGCAGTATTTT. It yields the protein CASSASQTQYF.

This clone was detected only once. V gene TRBV15 combines with J gene TRBJ2-4; D is perhaps TRBD1 or TRBD2 (5 bases each). CDR3 length: 15 amino acids. Germline V gives CDR1 LNHNV, CDR2 YYDKDF (reference sequence). Trimming took off 0 bases at V and 5 bases at J, with 11 bases between the two ends. The CDR3 reads CATSRDGGIENIQYF. The CDR3 DNA reads as TGTGCCACCAGCAGAGATGGGGGTATCGAAAACATTCAGTACTTC.

This clone appeared once. The chain is built from TRBV7-9 and TRBJ1-4; 12 bases map to TRBD1. The CDR3 loop spans 18 amino acids. Trimming at V came to 1 base and at J to 1 base, leaving 4 bases not matched to a gene. CDR1 and CDR2 from the germline V gene are SEHNR and FQNEAQ (reference sequence). CDR3 in DNA: TGTGCCAGCAGCTTAGAGGGGACAGGGGGCGAAACTAATGAAAAACTGTTTTTT. Translating it yields CASSLEGTGGETNEKLFF.

Only a few counts were recorded for this clone. J is TRBJ2-1 and V is TRBV28; 10 nucleotides line up with TRBD2. Trimming removed 2 bases from V and 8 bases from J; junction bases left unmatched: 9. CDR1 and CDR2 (germline): MDHEN, SYDVKM. This CDR3 region has 16 residues. The CDR3 nucleotides are TGTGCCAGCAGTTTACGAGTAGCGGGAGGTTACGATGAGCAGTTCTTC. Translation: CASSLRVAGGYDEQFF.

The genes are TRBV28 and TRBJ2-2, with 8 bases aligning to TRBD2. CDR3 length: 14 residues. V shed 8 bases, J shed 6 bases, and the junction held 8 bases outside the gene matches. CDR1 is MDHEN, CDR2 SYDVKM, per germline. This CDR3 reads CASGSGRVAGELFF. DNA of the CDR3: TGTGCCAGCGGGAGCGGGAGAGTGGCCGGGGAGCTGTTTTTT.

This chain connects TRBV28 to TRBJ2-3; tentatively, D is TRBD1 or TRBD2 (5 bases each). The V gene lost 3 bases and the J gene lost 0 bases, with 13 bases spanning the gap. The V gene's germline CDR1 is MDHEN and CDR2 SYDVKM. The CDR3 has 16 amino acids. This CDR3 is CASSFRDGSSTDTQYF. DNA for the CDR3: TGTGCCAGCAGTTTCCGGGACGGATCTAGCACAGATACGCAGTATTTT.

V usage is TRBV4-2 and J usage is TRBJ2-1; 7 nucleotides match TRBD2. Losses at the gene ends were 1 base for V and 5 bases for J; bases not matched to a gene: 14. Germline loops: CDR1 LGHNA, CDR2 YNFKEQ. The CDR3 has 18 residues. CDR3 DNA sequence: TGTGCCAGCAGCCAAGTTTCTGTCGCCAGGACTAGGGACAATGAGCAGTTCTTC. Protein: CASSQVSVARTRDNEQFF.

This clone has a single count. The chain carries TRBV19 and TRBJ2-7; the D is unclear. V was trimmed by 2 bases and J by 0 bases, leaving 5 bases between them. Germline CDR1 and CDR2: LNHDA and SQIVND (reference sequence). The CDR3 loop spans 13 amino acids. This CDR3 is CASSISISYEQYF. The CDR3 DNA reads as TGTGCCAGTAGTATAAGCATCTCCTACGAGCAGTACTTC.

V usage is TRBV6-4 and J usage is TRBJ2-2; D possibly corresponds to TRBD2 (5 bases). CDR1 and CDR2 (germline): MRHNA, SNTAGT. This CDR3 region has 14 residues. The V end lost 4 bases, the J end lost 4 bases, and 10 bases lay between the germline ends. CDR3 protein: CASSALASTGELFF. The CDR3 DNA follows: TGTGCCAGCAGTGCTCTAGCTTCCACCGGGGAGCTGTTTTTT.

V gene TRBV4-3 combines with J gene TRBJ2-2; D is perhaps TRBD1 or TRBD2 (5 bases each). V was pared by 1 base and J by 7 bases, with 13 bases between. The CDR3 is 15 amino acids. Germline V lookup: CDR1 LGHNA, CDR2 YSLEER. CDR3 nucleotide sequence: TGCGCCAGCAGCCAAGTGCAGGGCGGGTTCGGGGAGCTGTTTTTT. Translating it yields CASSQVQGGFGELFF.

This clone was seen just once. Germline is not matched at one junction end, which may reflect a read error. V gene TRBV7-3 combines with J gene TRBJ1-2; D unresolved. CDR1 and CDR2 (germline): SGHTA, FQGTGA. The CDR3 is made up of 16 amino acids. This CDR3 is CASSQDPPDLDYGYTF. For the CDR3, the DNA is TGCGCCAGCAGCCAAGATCCCCCAGACTTGGACTATGGCTACACCTTC.

The rearrangement uses TRBV6-5 and TRBJ2-1, with TRBD2 identical over 16 bases. V was clipped by 0 bases and J by 7 bases; unmatched bases: 0. Germline-derived CDR1 and CDR2 are MNHEY and SVGAGI. The CDR3 totals 16 residues. This CDR3 reads CASSYSGLAGGNEQFF. Here the CDR3 DNA reads TGTGCCAGCAGTTACTCGGGACTAGCGGGGGGGAATGAGCAGTTCTTC.

V usage is TRBV5-5 and J usage is TRBJ2-1, with TRBD2 as a possible D gene (6 bases). Germline V CDR1 and CDR2: SGHKS, YYEKEE (reference sequence). Trimming took off 4 bases at V and 3 bases at J, with 14 bases between the two ends. This CDR3 is built from 15 residues. The CDR3 DNA reads TGTGCCAGCAGCCCTTTTAGCGGAAACTACAATGAGCAGTTCTTC. Protein sequence: CASSPFSGNYNEQFF.

CDR3 sequence reads: CASSFRGLSYEQYF. CDR3 coding DNA: TGTGCCAGCAGTTTCAGGGGGCTGTCCTACGAGCAGTACTTC. The chain combines TRBV6-5 with TRBJ2-7; TRBD1 matches 8 bases. J gave up 1 base and V 4 bases, and 3 bases lay outside the gene matches. In germline, CDR1 is MNHEY, CDR2 SVGAGI. There are 14 residues in the CDR3.

The rearrangement uses TRBV13 and TRBJ1-2, with 10 bases matching TRBD1. The CDR3 extends over 16 amino acids. Germline-derived CDR1 and CDR2 are PRHDT and FYEKMQ (reference sequence). V shed 2 bases and J 7 bases; nucleotides not matched to a gene: 10. Here the CDR3 DNA reads TGTGCCAGCAGCTTACCAGGGACAGGGGAGCTCGGTGGCTACACCTTC. Translation: CASSLPGTGELGGYTF.